This T cell receptor (beta chain) stems from a study of blood T cell repertoires in COVID-19. Produced via immunoSEQ multiplex PCR; TCRdb's table is partial and in-frame only. The sample lists 200,000 to 300,000 clones; 81% were seen once. V shed 5 bases, J shed 3 bases, and the junction held 2 bases outside the gene matches. The CDR3 is 14 residues long. Germline V gives CDR1 SGHNT, CDR2 YENEEA. The sample comprised peripheral blood. The source is a woman of 80 years or more with COVID-19, enrolled during active disease. The chain uses TRBV11-3 and TRBJ2-2, with 8 bases aligning to TRBD1. The CDR3 protein is CASSRQGHTGELFF. In DNA form, the CDR3 reads TGTGCCAGCAGCCGACAGGGGCACACCGGGGAGCTGTTTTTT.